One and the same sample provided the 6 T cell receptor beta chains below, sequenced in a study of cytomegalovirus exposure and HLA in healthy donors. Amplification used 60 Vbeta primers and 13 Jbeta primers. Profiling relied on immunoSEQ multiplex PCR, and the TCRdb table lists in-frame clones only, not all of them. Among approximately 100,000 clones, around nine tenths were seen once, and the ten largest hold over 8.5%. Sequenced sample: PBMCs. Receptors originate from a man aged 30 to 39 in good health and CMV-seropositive.

The chain recombines TRBV19 with TRBJ2-5; 10 bases fit TRBD1. The CDR3 extends over 14 amino acids. Germline CDR1 is LNHDA and CDR2 is SQIVND (reference sequence). V lost 6 bases, J lost 7 bases, and 8 bases stayed unmatched. The CDR3 coding sequence is TGTGCCAGTAGCAGGACAGGGGGTCGAGTGACCCAGTACTTC. Protein sequence: CASSRTGGRVTQYF.

The chain has TRBV5-3 and TRBJ2-7; 10 bases align to TRBD1. TRBV5-3 belongs to the ORF category, with a function that is uncertain. Trimming cost V 8 bases and J 2 bases; bases outside gene matches: 7. The CDR3 runs 14 residues. The CDR3: CASTGQGVTYEQYF. DNA of the CDR3: TGTGCCAGTACCGGACAGGGGGTAACCTACGAGCAGTACTTC.

This chain connects TRBV18 to TRBJ2-6; D ambiguous. The CDR3 has 16 residues. V gave up 3 bases and J gave up 2 bases, with 11 bases separating them. Germline V gene data show CDR1 as KGHSH and CDR2 as LQKENI. The CDR3 sequence is CASSPKMGAGANVLTF. The CDR3 coding sequence is TGTGCCAGCTCACCCAAGATGGGCGCTGGGGCCAACGTCCTGACTTTC.

J is TRBJ2-5 and V is TRBV6-5; no reliable D call. The CDR3 totals 15 residues. V lost 0 bases to trimming and J lost 2 bases, with 10 bases between them. CDR1 is MNHEY, CDR2 SVGAGI, per germline. The CDR3 DNA reads TGTGCCAGCAGTTACTCGGGTAGCAGACAAGAGACCCAGTACTTC. It codes for CASSYSGSRQETQYF.

The chain carries TRBV7-9 and TRBJ2-5; D is unclear. Germline V lookup: CDR1 SEHNR, CDR2 FQNEAQ (reference sequence). V dropped 1 base and J dropped 7 bases, with 13 bases sitting between them. The CDR3 length is 14 residues. CDR3 bases: TGTGCCAGCAGCTTAGAGCCTCCCGCCGGGACCCAGTACTTC. Translation: CASSLEPPAGTQYF.

The chain combines TRBV29-1 with TRBJ2-1; TRBD2 matches 7 bases. Germline assignment: CDR1 SQVTM and CDR2 ANQGSEA. This CDR3 is built from 13 residues. Losses at the gene ends were 1 base for V and 11 bases for J; bases not matched to a gene: 8. The CDR3 protein is CSVEARDYQKQFF. DNA of the CDR3: TGCAGCGTTGAAGCCCGGGACTACCAAAAGCAGTTCTTC.